These 28 T cell receptor beta chains were sequenced from one sample in a study of beta chain features in type 1 diabetes. Sequenced material consisted of expressed TCRB transcripts (all of the isolated RNA was reverse transcribed). Only in-frame clones appear in the TCRdb table, and some are missing; sequencing was by immunoSEQ multiplex PCR. The sample has a few hundred thousand clones, 25% to 35% seen once. Sequencing was performed on central memory CD4+ T cells from blood. These receptors were taken from a man in his thirties or forties in good health.

This clone was observed a handful of times. The J gene is TRBJ2-3, the V gene TRBV29-1, with TRBD2 identical over 7 bases. Trimming cost V 5 bases and J 4 bases; bases outside gene matches: 0. Germline V CDR1 and CDR2: SQVTM, ANQGSEA. The CDR3 is made up of 11 amino acids. CDR3 region: CSVRGADTQYF. The DNA of the CDR3 is TGCAGCGTTCGGGGGGCAGATACGCAGTATTTT.

The rearrangement links TRBV9 to TRBJ2-7; D is unclear. V lost 1 base and J lost 4, with 12 bases in between. Germline V gives CDR1 SGDLS, CDR2 YYNGEE. The CDR3 runs 14 residues. CDR3 sequence: CASSVSSSNYEQYF. In DNA, the CDR3 is TGTGCCAGCAGCGTATCATCGTCAAATTACGAGCAGTACTTC.

As to this clone: Relative to the germline gene, one junction end is altered; a read error may explain this. This chain uses TRBV7-9 with TRBJ2-5, with D perhaps TRBD1 or TRBD2 (6 bases each). The CDR3 length is 12 residues. Germline V lookup: CDR1 SEHNR, CDR2 FQNEAQ (reference sequence). CDR3 sequence reads: CASSLGGTPYDF. In DNA form, the CDR3 reads TGTGCCAGCAGCTTAGGCGGGACACCCTATGACTTC.

In its sample, this clone was seen a few times. V usage is TRBV7-2 and J usage is TRBJ2-3; no reliable D call. The CDR3 runs 15 residues. CDR1 is SGHTA and CDR2 is FQGNSA in the germline V gene. Trimming cost V 2 bases and J 2 bases, with 11 bases left between them. The CDR3 loop reads CASSLIGGNTDTQYF. The CDR3 region has the DNA TGTGCCAGCAGCTTAATTGGCGGAAACACAGATACGCAGTATTTT.

The chain is built from TRBV29-1 and TRBJ1-5, with 10 bases identical to TRBD1. Germline CDR1 and CDR2: SQVTM and ANQGSEA. This CDR3 region has 14 residues. The junction had 6 bases not matched to a gene; V was cut back by 5 bases and J by 5 bases. CDR3 in amino acids: CSVRTGGFDQPQHF. The CDR3 DNA follows: TGCAGCGTTCGGACAGGGGGATTTGATCAGCCCCAGCATTTT.

This clone was found a few times. Different DNA sequences within this sample yield the same CDR3. This chain uses TRBV29-1 with TRBJ2-7, with a tentative D call TRBD2 (6 bases). Per germline, CDR1 SQVTM and CDR2 ANQGSEA. The CDR3 is made up of 13 amino acids. With 4 bases removed from V and 5 bases from J, the gap between germline ends came to 15 bases. CDR3 in amino acids: CSVGRQEGHEQYF. The CDR3 DNA reads as TGCAGCGTTGGGCGTCAGGAGGGGCACGAGCAGTACTTC.

This clone has just a few counts. This may arise from a read error, as a much more abundant clone is one base away. This specimen includes other DNA sequences encoding the same CDR3. The chain uses TRBV7-2 and TRBJ2-5; D ambiguous. Trimming cost V 5 bases and J 2 bases, with 3 bases left between them. CDR1 and CDR2 from the germline V gene are SGHTA and FQGNSA. This CDR3 comprises 11 residues. This CDR3 is CASSPQETQYF. The CDR3 DNA follows: TGTGCCAGCAGCCCGCAAGAGACCCAGTACTTC.

The rearrangement joins TRBV7-2 to TRBJ1-1, with 8 bases that match TRBD1. Germline V gene data show CDR1 as SGHTA and CDR2 as FQGNSA. This CDR3 has 14 amino acids. Germline trimming cut 5 bases from V and 5 bases from J; bases unmatched to any gene: 7. The CDR3 DNA sequence: TGTGCCAGCAGCACCGGACAGGGAGGGACTGAAGCTTTCTTT. Its protein is CASSTGQGGTEAFF.

The V and J genes are TRBV28 and TRBJ2-7, with TRBD2 matching over 16 bases. The germline CDR1 and CDR2 sequences are MDHEN and SYDVKM. After removal of 5 bases from V and 4 bases from J, the junction contained 8 bases not matched to a gene. This CDR3 contains 17 residues. In DNA form, the CDR3 reads TGTGCCAGCAGTGCCCAGGGACTAGCGGGAGGGTTATACGAGCAGTACTTC. Translation: CASSAQGLAGGLYEQYF.

The chain employs TRBV19 and TRBJ1-1; D uncertain. This CDR3 has 13 amino acids. Between the trimmed V and J ends, which lost 7 bases and 2 bases, there was a span of 11 bases. Looked up from germline, CDR1 is LNHDA and CDR2 is SQIVND (reference sequence). The CDR3 region is CASIAYGNTEAFF. The CDR3 DNA reads as TGTGCCAGTATCGCCTATGGTAACACTGAAGCTTTCTTT.

This clone came up many times. In DNA, the CDR3 is TGTGCCACCAGCACGCCAATTAACACAGATACGCAGTATTTT. Translated, it gives CATSTPINTDTQYF. This sequence joins TRBV15 and TRBJ2-3; D gene unclear. Trimming removed 4 bases from V and 2 bases from J, with 10 bases in between. Per the germline V gene, CDR1 is LNHNV and CDR2 is YYDKDF (reference sequence). The CDR3 extends over 14 amino acids.

V usage is TRBV6-5 and J usage is TRBJ1-6, with D possibly being TRBD1 (5 bases). The V and J ends lost 7 bases and 10 bases respectively, with 11 bases between them. The CDR3 extends over 12 amino acids. The germline V gene encodes CDR1 MNHEY and CDR2 SVGAGI. The CDR3 spells CASMGRGSPLHF. CDR3 sequence (DNA): TGTGCCAGCATGGGGAGGGGCTCACCCCTCCACTTT.

The chain recombines TRBV7-2 with TRBJ2-3, with 7 nucleotides matching TRBD2. V shed 3 bases, J shed 2 bases, and the junction held 5 bases outside the gene matches. Germline V gene sequence: CDR1 SGHTA, CDR2 FQGNSA. The CDR3 covers 15 residues. DNA for the CDR3: TGTGCCAGCAGCTTTTTCGGACTAGACACAGATACGCAGTATTTT. Protein product: CASSFFGLDTDTQYF.

The chain recombines TRBV5-6 with TRBJ2-3; TRBD2 matches at 12 bases. Trimming removed 4 bases from V and 5 bases from J; junction bases left unmatched: 2. The CDR3 runs 14 residues. Germline CDR1 is SGHDT and CDR2 is YYEEEE. The CDR3 loop is CASSLLAGGDTQYF. The CDR3, as DNA: TGTGCCAGCAGCCTACTAGCGGGAGGAGATACGCAGTATTTT.

The genes are TRBV11-3 and TRBJ1-4; D gene uncertain. Trimming took 5 bases from V and 5 from J, leaving 15 bases between them. Germline CDR1 and CDR2: SGHNT and YENEEA. The CDR3 loop spans 15 amino acids. DNA for the CDR3: TGTGCCAGCAGCCTGTACAGACTTACAAATGAAAAACTGTTTTTT. Translating it yields CASSLYRLTNEKLFF.

This clone has at least ten counts. The sample holds other DNA sequences that translate to the same CDR3. The chain uses TRBV11-2 and TRBJ2-5; D uncertain. In germline, CDR1 is SGHAT, CDR2 FQNNGV. The CDR3 loop spans 12 amino acids. Trimming took off 1 base at V and 4 bases at J, with 4 bases between the two ends. In DNA form, the CDR3 reads TGTGCCAGCAGCTTAGGGTCAGAGACCCAGTACTTC. This gives the protein CASSLGSETQYF.

The chain uses TRBV4-3 and TRBJ1-1; possible D gene TRBD1, 5 bases. Germline CDR1 LGHNA, CDR2 YSLEER. V lost 0 bases to trimming and J lost 10 bases, with 21 bases between them. The CDR3 spans 16 residues. The CDR3 nucleotides are TGCGCCAGCAGCCAAGATACACGGGGGAGAACAATGGGAGCTTTCTTT. This sequence encodes CASSQDTRGRTMGAFF.

This clone was observed a few times. The chain carries TRBV7-2 and TRBJ2-7; a weak D match, TRBD1 (5 bases). Germline assignment: CDR1 SGHTA and CDR2 FQGNSA. CDR3 length: 14 amino acids. V lost 5 bases, J lost 2 bases, and 13 bases lay in between. In DNA, the CDR3 is TGTGCCAGCAGCAGAGTCCAGGGTCCCTACGAGCAGTACTTC. Its protein is CASSRVQGPYEQYF. The full variable domain, in which reference TRBV7-2 and TRBJ2-7 provide the parts outside the CDR3, is GAGVSQSPSNKVTEKGKDVELRCDPISGHTALYWYRQSLGQGLEFLIYFQGNSAPDKSGLPSDRFSAERTGGSVSTLTIQRTQQEDSAVYLCASSRVQGPYEQYFGPGTRLTVT.

The chain is built from TRBV14 and TRBJ1-2; weak D call: TRBD1 (6 bases). CDR1 and CDR2 (germline): SGHDN, FVKESK. The CDR3 runs to 13 residues. V lost 4 bases and J 5 bases, leaving 11 bases between the germline ends. The CDR3: CASSRGQLYGYTF. The CDR3 DNA is TGTGCCAGCAGCCGCGGACAGCTTTATGGCTACACCTTC.

The rearrangement uses TRBV6-1 and TRBJ1-1, with D perhaps TRBD1 (6 bases). CDR3 length: 15 residues. The V and J ends lost 0 bases and 0 bases respectively, with 8 bases between them. CDR1 and CDR2 (germline): MNHNS, SASEGT. CDR3 sequence reads: CASSEAGTLNTEAFF. Written as DNA, the CDR3 is TGTGCCAGCAGTGAAGCCGGGACACTGAACACTGAAGCTTTCTTT.

Only a few counts were recorded for this clone. J is TRBJ1-6 and V is TRBV15; the match to TRBD1 covers 8 bases. Trimming took 5 bases from V and 10 from J; bases not matched to a gene: 16. Germline assignment: CDR1 LNHNV and CDR2 YYDKDF (reference sequence). This CDR3 has 17 residues. The CDR3 here is CATSGGQGLGGRSPLHF. The CDR3 nucleotides are TGTGCCACCAGCGGAGGACAGGGTCTAGGGGGAAGGTCACCCCTCCACTTT.

V is TRBV7-9 and J is TRBJ2-5, with 7 bases fitting TRBD1. Looked up from germline, CDR1 is SEHNR and CDR2 is FQNEAQ (reference sequence). The CDR3 runs 15 residues. V lost 1 base and J lost 0; bases outside the gene matches: 2. CDR3 amino acids: CASSLEGGYQETQYF. The CDR3 coding sequence is TGTGCCAGCAGCTTAGAAGGGGGCTACCAAGAGACCCAGTACTTC.

V usage is TRBV30 and J usage is TRBJ1-2; D call uncertain. The germline V and J ends were trimmed by 3 bases and 9 bases, with 11 bases remaining between them. This CDR3 has 11 amino acids. The germline V gene encodes CDR1 GTSNPN and CDR2 SVGIG (reference sequence). The CDR3 loop reads CAWREGGSYTF. The DNA of the CDR3 is TGTGCCTGGAGGGAAGGAGGGAGCTACACCTTC.

To note about this clone: Within the sample, other DNA sequences also encode this same CDR3. The rearrangement joins TRBV7-2 to TRBJ2-2; TRBD1 agrees at 8 bases. The CDR3 has 14 residues. V trimming: 5 bases; J trimming: 5 bases; junction bases outside the gene matches: 4. Germline CDR1 SGHTA, CDR2 FQGNSA. The CDR3 region has the DNA TGTGCCAGCAGCCCCAGGGGGCGTACCGGGGAGCTGTTTTTT. This gives the protein CASSPRGRTGELFF.

Comment on this clone: The likely explanation is a read error, given a far larger clone one base away. At the DNA level, this CDR3 is encoded by other sequences in the same sample as well. This chain links TRBV7-2 with TRBJ2-2; the match to TRBD1 covers 7 bases. Trimming at V came to 5 bases and at J to 1 base, leaving 1 base not matched to a gene. From germline, CDR1 is SGHTA and CDR2 FQGNSA. The CDR3 contains 14 residues. The CDR3 DNA reads as TGTGCCAGCAGCCGGGACAGGAACACCGGGGAGCTGTTTTTT. This codes for CASSRDRNTGELFF.

This clone was counted a single time. The gene calls are TRBV5-1 and TRBJ1-1, with 7 nucleotides matching TRBD1. Germline V lookup: CDR1 SGHRS, CDR2 YFSETQ. The CDR3 length is 14 residues. Trimming at V came to 3 bases and at J to 7 bases, leaving 9 bases not matched to a gene. The CDR3 region has the DNA TGCGCCAGCAGCTCCAGACAGGGAACAGGTGAAGCTTTCTTT. Amino acids: CASSSRQGTGEAFF.

This clone was found a few times. V and J are TRBV9 and TRBJ2-2; D is unclear. CDR1 SGDLS and CDR2 YYNGEE come from the germline V gene. The V end was cut by 0 bases, the J end by 1 base, with 7 bases between. The CDR3 runs 15 residues. CDR3 sequence reads: CASSVEGRNTGELFF. CDR3 bases: TGTGCCAGCAGCGTAGAGGGCCGGAACACCGGGGAGCTGTTTTTT.

This chain uses TRBV5-4 with TRBJ2-1; D call uncertain. Germline loops: CDR1 SGHNT, CDR2 YYREEE (reference sequence). Deletions cut 0 bases from V and 8 bases from J, with 12 bases between. The CDR3 length is 14 residues. The CDR3 is CASSLGGDRDEQFF. In nucleotides, the CDR3 is TGTGCCAGCAGCTTGGGGGGTGATCGCGATGAGCAGTTCTTC.